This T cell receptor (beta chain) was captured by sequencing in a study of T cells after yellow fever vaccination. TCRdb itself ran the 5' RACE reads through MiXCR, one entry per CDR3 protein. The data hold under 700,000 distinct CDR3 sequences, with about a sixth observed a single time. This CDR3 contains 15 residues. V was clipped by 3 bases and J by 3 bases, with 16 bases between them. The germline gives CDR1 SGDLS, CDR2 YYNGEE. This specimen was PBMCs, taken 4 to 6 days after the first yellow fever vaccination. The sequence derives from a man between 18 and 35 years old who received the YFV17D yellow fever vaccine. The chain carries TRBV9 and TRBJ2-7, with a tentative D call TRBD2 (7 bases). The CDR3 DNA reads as TGTGCCAGCAGCGGGGGGGGCAGGGCATTCTACGAGCAGTACTTC. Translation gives CASSGGGRAFYEQYF.